The next 12 T cell receptor beta chains were all read from a single sample in a study of lymphopenia after photon versus proton radiotherapy (dated by TCRdb to between 2018 and 2021). The protocol used for the library was the immunoSEQ multiplex PCR assay. In TCRdb, the immuneACCESS table is reduced to in-frame sequences with V and J assigned. These tables do not hold every clone; where another copy was compared, an unresolved V gene accounts for under half, and the others remain unexplained. This sample is represented by around 160,000 clones; approximately 86% of them were singletons. The ten largest make up roughly 4.7% of the sample. The sequencing used peripheral blood, collected from a patient treated with photon-based radiotherapy. Source of these receptors: a man aged 50-59 years with gastric cancer.

Only a few counts were recorded for this clone. The rearrangement uses TRBV18 and TRBJ1-2; possible D gene TRBD1, 6 bases. CDR3 length: 13 residues. V gave up 6 bases and J gave up 8 bases, with 16 bases separating them. The germline CDR1 and CDR2 sequences are KGHSH and LQKENI. The CDR3 reads CASSLYREGGYTF. The CDR3 coding sequence is TGTGCCAGCTCTCTTTACAGGGAAGGGGGCTACACCTTC.

The chain is built from TRBV14 and TRBJ2-3; D uncertain. The V gene lost 4 bases and the J gene lost 4 bases, with 18 bases spanning the gap. The V gene's germline CDR1 is SGHDN and CDR2 FVKESK. The CDR3 covers 16 residues. CDR3 in DNA: TGTGCCAGCAGCCCCATTTCGGGCCTAAAATCAGATACGCAGTATTTT. Residues: CASSPISGLKSDTQYF.

This chain connects TRBV7-9 to TRBJ1-2; D gene ambiguous. V lost 1 base and J 0 bases, leaving 6 bases between the germline ends. The germline V gene encodes CDR1 SEHNR and CDR2 FQNEAQ (reference sequence). CDR3 length: 14 amino acids. Here the CDR3 DNA reads TGTGCCAGCAGCTTAGACGGATCTAACTATGGCTACACCTTC. It encodes CASSLDGSNYGYTF.

The chain joins TRBV5-1 to TRBJ2-1; tentative D call: TRBD2 (6 bases). The CDR3 is 16 amino acids. V was pared by 0 bases and J by 8 bases, with 18 bases between. The V gene's germline CDR1 is SGHRS and CDR2 YFSETQ. The CDR3, as DNA: TGCGCCAGCAGCTTGGAAGGCGCCGCGGGATTGGATGAGCAGTTCTTC. Protein: CASSLEGAAGLDEQFF. Full variable domain (rest looked up from reference TRBV5-1 and TRBJ2-1): KAGVTQTPRYLIKTRGQQVTLSCSPISGHRSVSWYQQTPGQGLQFLFEYFSETQRNKGNFPGRFSGRQFSNSRSEMNVSTLELGDSALYLCASSLEGAAGLDEQFFGPGTRLTVL.

CDR3 amino acids: CASSSSPDGSVKAFF. The CDR3 DNA sequence: TGTGCCAGCAGCTCATCCCCGGACGGGTCGGTTAAAGCTTTCTTT. The chain carries TRBV11-2 and TRBJ1-1; D unresolved. V lost 4 bases and J lost 9, with 21 bases in between. Germline V gene sequence: CDR1 SGHAT, CDR2 FQNNGV. This CDR3 has 15 residues.

The V call is TRBV5-6, the J call TRBJ2-7, with 10 bases lining up with TRBD1. Germline trimming cut 0 bases from V and 4 bases from J; bases unmatched to any gene: 7. Germline loops: CDR1 SGHDT, CDR2 YYEEEE. The CDR3 totals 16 residues. CDR3 coding DNA: TGTGCCAGCAGCTTGGCAGGACAGGGGGAAGAGTACGAGCAGTACTTC. It is translated as CASSLAGQGEEYEQYF.

This clone was seen once. The DNA for the CDR3 is TGTGCCAGCAGCCTGACAGGGACTAGGTATGGCTACACCTTC. It is translated as CASSLTGTRYGYTF. The chain employs TRBV6-1 and TRBJ1-2, with 7 nucleotides matching TRBD1. CDR1 and CDR2 (germline): MNHNS, SASEGT. The J segment lost 5 bases and the V segment lost 6 bases, leaving 9 bases of the junction unmatched. The CDR3 has 14 amino acids.

V gene TRBV5-5 combines with J gene TRBJ1-2, with 7 nucleotides matching TRBD1. Germline V gene data show CDR1 as SGHKS and CDR2 as YYEKEE (reference sequence). Unmatched junction bases numbered 4, after V lost 0 bases and J lost 2 bases. The CDR3 extends over 15 amino acids. CDR3: CASSLADRTNYGYTF. CDR3 coding DNA: TGTGCCAGCAGCTTGGCGGACAGGACCAACTATGGCTACACCTTC.

The chain joins TRBV9 to TRBJ1-1; 8 nucleotides line up with TRBD1. CDR3 length: 13 residues. Germline-derived CDR1 and CDR2 are SGDLS and YYNGEE. V gave up 4 bases and J gave up 4 bases; unmatched junction bases: 3. The CDR3 loop is CASSTTGGTEAFF. CDR3 DNA: TGTGCCAGCAGCACCACAGGGGGCACTGAAGCTTTCTTT.

The chain uses TRBV5-1 and TRBJ2-7, with a possible D match to TRBD1 (6 bases). The length of the CDR3 is 15 residues. Between the trimmed V and J ends, which lost 4 bases and 1 base, there was a span of 15 bases. CDR1 is SGHRS and CDR2 is YFSETQ in the germline V gene. This chain's CDR3 is CASSRRQGPSYEQYF. In DNA form, the CDR3 reads TGCGCCAGCAGCCGCCGCCAGGGGCCATCCTACGAGCAGTACTTC. Complete variable domain (other parts from reference TRBV5-1 and TRBJ2-7): KAGVTQTPRYLIKTRGQQVTLSCSPISGHRSVSWYQQTPGQGLQFLFEYFSETQRNKGNFPGRFSGRQFSNSRSEMNVSTLELGDSALYLCASSRRQGPSYEQYFGPGTRLTVT.

This sequence joins TRBV9 and TRBJ2-5; D is unclear. CDR3 length: 10 amino acids. Trimming removed 6 bases from V and 5 bases from J, with 5 bases in between. Germline CDR1 reads SGDLS; CDR2 reads YYNGEE. DNA of the CDR3: TGTGCCAGCAAGTGGGAGACCCAGTACTTC. Its translation is CASKWETQYF.

The rearrangement joins TRBV5-4 to TRBJ1-1; D ambiguous. Germline lookup yields CDR1 SGHNT and CDR2 YYREEE (reference sequence). With 5 bases removed from V and 4 bases from J, the gap between germline ends came to 18 bases. The CDR3 contains 15 residues. The CDR3 here is CASSPAGIWGTEAFF. The CDR3 DNA follows: TGTGCCAGCAGTCCAGCCGGGATTTGGGGCACTGAAGCTTTCTTT.